This TCR beta chain was obtained from a study of cytomegalovirus exposure and HLA in healthy donors. The PCR had 60 Vbeta and 13 Jbeta primers. Using immunoSEQ multiplex PCR, the repertoire was profiled, and TCRdb retains in-frame clones only, with some absent. The sample lists about 140,000 clones; roughly two thirds were seen once. Only a few counts were recorded for this clone. This TCR was recovered from a male donor in good health and CMV-seronegative. The specimen sequenced was PBMCs.

The CDR3 spells CASSYSGGGTEAFF. DNA of the CDR3: TGTGCCAGCAGTTACTCGGGCGGGGGGACTGAAGCTTTCTTT. The chain employs TRBV6-6 and TRBJ1-1; the D gene is possibly TRBD1 (5 bases). The ends were cut back, 0 bases at V and 5 bases at J, with 10 bases in the middle. Germline V gene lookup returns CDR1 MNHNY and CDR2 SVGAGI (reference sequence). The CDR3 is made up of 14 amino acids.